The 5 T cell receptor beta chains presented below share a single source sample, sequenced in a study of human T cells and chemical hapten exposure. The treatment was: therapeutic diphenylcyclopropenone sensitization with weekly scalp DPC. During construction of the library, unique molecular identifiers were attached to individual cDNA molecules for quantitative, reproducible TCR counting. TCRdb independently ran MiXCR on the reads; one entry per CDR3 protein. The data show about 160 distinct CDR3 sequences, almost 65% seen once. The material sequenced was whole blood, taken before DPC sensitization or 2, 6, or about 24 weeks after (not recorded which). The receptors shown here come from an adult with alopecia areata. Some clones in this sample may be carry-over from other donors' samples. This table probably holds off-target reads from a library built for another chain.

V gene TRBV6-1 combines with J gene TRBJ1-5; 8 bases align to TRBD1. The CDR3 is 16 residues long. Germline V gives CDR1 MNHNS, CDR2 SASEGT. V lost 7 bases, J lost 3 bases, and 11 bases stayed unmatched. CDR3 bases: TGTGCCAGCACGTTTTCCGGGACAGGCGCCAATCAGCCCCAGCATTTT. Translated, it gives CASTFSGTGANQPQHF.

The CDR3 nucleotides read TGCAGTGCTAGGAGAAGTGAGGGGGCTGAATCAGAGACCCAGTACTTC. This encodes CSARRSEGAESETQYF. The chain carries TRBV20-1 and TRBJ2-5, with 7 bases that match TRBD1. The germline V gene has CDR1 DFQATT and CDR2 SNEGSKA (reference sequence). Trimming cost V 3 bases and J 4 bases; bases outside gene matches: 14. The CDR3 runs to 16 residues.

The rearrangement links TRBV6-1 to TRBJ2-1; 8 nucleotides agree with TRBD1. The CDR3 spans 14 residues. CDR1 and CDR2 (germline): MNHNS, SASEGT. V lost 3 bases, J lost 8 bases, and 6 bases stayed unmatched. The CDR3 protein is CASSDFQGADEQFF. CDR3 in DNA: TGTGCCAGCAGTGACTTTCAGGGGGCAGATGAGCAGTTCTTC.

The rearrangement uses TRBV18 and TRBJ1-2; maybe TRBD1 (6 bases). The V end lost 3 bases, the J end lost 4 bases, and 12 bases lay between the germline ends. The germline V gene has CDR1 KGHSH and CDR2 LQKENI. CDR3 length equals 14 residues. The DNA for the CDR3 is TGTGCCAGCTCACCTCCAGGGGTGGGCTATGGCTACACCTTC. It encodes CASSPPGVGYGYTF.

The V and J genes are TRBV24-1 and TRBJ2-4; the match to TRBD1 covers 9 bases. Losses at the gene ends were 3 bases for V and 8 bases for J; bases not matched to a gene: 4. Per the germline V gene, CDR1 is KGHDR and CDR2 is SFDVKD. This CDR3 has 14 residues. CDR3 coding DNA: TGTGCCACCAGTGATAGGGACAGGGCTGACATTCAGTACTTC. Its protein product is CATSDRDRADIQYF.